This TCR beta chain was retrieved from a study of Ad26.COV2.S vaccination and SARS-CoV-2 variants. This clone has just a few counts. Germline V gene data show CDR1 as SGDLS and CDR2 as YYNGEE. The V and J ends lost 0 bases and 5 bases respectively, with 14 bases between them. CDR3 length: 16 amino acids. Clones were read by immunoSEQ multiplex PCR, and TCRdb kept only the in-frame ones, dropping some. Counted here are about 180,000 clones, around 88% occurring once; the ten biggest clones make up over 4.5%. The sample was peripheral blood, taken after recovery from COVID-19. The source is a human donor who had recovered from COVID-19. The chain combines TRBV9 with TRBJ2-2, with TRBD1 as a possible D gene (6 bases). The CDR3 DNA sequence: TGTGCCAGCAGCGTAGCCCCGGACAGCCAGACCGGGGAGCTGTTTTTT. Protein: CASSVAPDSQTGELFF.